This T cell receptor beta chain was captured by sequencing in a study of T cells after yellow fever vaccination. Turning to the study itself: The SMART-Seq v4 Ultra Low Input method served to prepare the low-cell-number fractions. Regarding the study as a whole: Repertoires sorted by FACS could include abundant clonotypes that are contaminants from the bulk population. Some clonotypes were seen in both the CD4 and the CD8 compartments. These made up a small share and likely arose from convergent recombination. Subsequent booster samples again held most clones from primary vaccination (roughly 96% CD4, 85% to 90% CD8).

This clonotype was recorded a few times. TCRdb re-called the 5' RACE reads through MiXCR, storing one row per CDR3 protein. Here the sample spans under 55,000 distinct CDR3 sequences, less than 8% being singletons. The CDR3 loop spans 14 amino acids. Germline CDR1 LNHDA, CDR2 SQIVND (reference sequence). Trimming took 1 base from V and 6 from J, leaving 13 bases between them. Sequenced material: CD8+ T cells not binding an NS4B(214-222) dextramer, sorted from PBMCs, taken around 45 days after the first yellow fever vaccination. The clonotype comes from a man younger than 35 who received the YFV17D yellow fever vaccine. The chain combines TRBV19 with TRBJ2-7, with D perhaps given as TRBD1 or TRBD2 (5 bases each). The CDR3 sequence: CASSIGGAASEQYF. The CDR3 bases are TGTGCCAGTAGTATAGGAGGGGCCGCGAGCGAGCAGTACTTC.